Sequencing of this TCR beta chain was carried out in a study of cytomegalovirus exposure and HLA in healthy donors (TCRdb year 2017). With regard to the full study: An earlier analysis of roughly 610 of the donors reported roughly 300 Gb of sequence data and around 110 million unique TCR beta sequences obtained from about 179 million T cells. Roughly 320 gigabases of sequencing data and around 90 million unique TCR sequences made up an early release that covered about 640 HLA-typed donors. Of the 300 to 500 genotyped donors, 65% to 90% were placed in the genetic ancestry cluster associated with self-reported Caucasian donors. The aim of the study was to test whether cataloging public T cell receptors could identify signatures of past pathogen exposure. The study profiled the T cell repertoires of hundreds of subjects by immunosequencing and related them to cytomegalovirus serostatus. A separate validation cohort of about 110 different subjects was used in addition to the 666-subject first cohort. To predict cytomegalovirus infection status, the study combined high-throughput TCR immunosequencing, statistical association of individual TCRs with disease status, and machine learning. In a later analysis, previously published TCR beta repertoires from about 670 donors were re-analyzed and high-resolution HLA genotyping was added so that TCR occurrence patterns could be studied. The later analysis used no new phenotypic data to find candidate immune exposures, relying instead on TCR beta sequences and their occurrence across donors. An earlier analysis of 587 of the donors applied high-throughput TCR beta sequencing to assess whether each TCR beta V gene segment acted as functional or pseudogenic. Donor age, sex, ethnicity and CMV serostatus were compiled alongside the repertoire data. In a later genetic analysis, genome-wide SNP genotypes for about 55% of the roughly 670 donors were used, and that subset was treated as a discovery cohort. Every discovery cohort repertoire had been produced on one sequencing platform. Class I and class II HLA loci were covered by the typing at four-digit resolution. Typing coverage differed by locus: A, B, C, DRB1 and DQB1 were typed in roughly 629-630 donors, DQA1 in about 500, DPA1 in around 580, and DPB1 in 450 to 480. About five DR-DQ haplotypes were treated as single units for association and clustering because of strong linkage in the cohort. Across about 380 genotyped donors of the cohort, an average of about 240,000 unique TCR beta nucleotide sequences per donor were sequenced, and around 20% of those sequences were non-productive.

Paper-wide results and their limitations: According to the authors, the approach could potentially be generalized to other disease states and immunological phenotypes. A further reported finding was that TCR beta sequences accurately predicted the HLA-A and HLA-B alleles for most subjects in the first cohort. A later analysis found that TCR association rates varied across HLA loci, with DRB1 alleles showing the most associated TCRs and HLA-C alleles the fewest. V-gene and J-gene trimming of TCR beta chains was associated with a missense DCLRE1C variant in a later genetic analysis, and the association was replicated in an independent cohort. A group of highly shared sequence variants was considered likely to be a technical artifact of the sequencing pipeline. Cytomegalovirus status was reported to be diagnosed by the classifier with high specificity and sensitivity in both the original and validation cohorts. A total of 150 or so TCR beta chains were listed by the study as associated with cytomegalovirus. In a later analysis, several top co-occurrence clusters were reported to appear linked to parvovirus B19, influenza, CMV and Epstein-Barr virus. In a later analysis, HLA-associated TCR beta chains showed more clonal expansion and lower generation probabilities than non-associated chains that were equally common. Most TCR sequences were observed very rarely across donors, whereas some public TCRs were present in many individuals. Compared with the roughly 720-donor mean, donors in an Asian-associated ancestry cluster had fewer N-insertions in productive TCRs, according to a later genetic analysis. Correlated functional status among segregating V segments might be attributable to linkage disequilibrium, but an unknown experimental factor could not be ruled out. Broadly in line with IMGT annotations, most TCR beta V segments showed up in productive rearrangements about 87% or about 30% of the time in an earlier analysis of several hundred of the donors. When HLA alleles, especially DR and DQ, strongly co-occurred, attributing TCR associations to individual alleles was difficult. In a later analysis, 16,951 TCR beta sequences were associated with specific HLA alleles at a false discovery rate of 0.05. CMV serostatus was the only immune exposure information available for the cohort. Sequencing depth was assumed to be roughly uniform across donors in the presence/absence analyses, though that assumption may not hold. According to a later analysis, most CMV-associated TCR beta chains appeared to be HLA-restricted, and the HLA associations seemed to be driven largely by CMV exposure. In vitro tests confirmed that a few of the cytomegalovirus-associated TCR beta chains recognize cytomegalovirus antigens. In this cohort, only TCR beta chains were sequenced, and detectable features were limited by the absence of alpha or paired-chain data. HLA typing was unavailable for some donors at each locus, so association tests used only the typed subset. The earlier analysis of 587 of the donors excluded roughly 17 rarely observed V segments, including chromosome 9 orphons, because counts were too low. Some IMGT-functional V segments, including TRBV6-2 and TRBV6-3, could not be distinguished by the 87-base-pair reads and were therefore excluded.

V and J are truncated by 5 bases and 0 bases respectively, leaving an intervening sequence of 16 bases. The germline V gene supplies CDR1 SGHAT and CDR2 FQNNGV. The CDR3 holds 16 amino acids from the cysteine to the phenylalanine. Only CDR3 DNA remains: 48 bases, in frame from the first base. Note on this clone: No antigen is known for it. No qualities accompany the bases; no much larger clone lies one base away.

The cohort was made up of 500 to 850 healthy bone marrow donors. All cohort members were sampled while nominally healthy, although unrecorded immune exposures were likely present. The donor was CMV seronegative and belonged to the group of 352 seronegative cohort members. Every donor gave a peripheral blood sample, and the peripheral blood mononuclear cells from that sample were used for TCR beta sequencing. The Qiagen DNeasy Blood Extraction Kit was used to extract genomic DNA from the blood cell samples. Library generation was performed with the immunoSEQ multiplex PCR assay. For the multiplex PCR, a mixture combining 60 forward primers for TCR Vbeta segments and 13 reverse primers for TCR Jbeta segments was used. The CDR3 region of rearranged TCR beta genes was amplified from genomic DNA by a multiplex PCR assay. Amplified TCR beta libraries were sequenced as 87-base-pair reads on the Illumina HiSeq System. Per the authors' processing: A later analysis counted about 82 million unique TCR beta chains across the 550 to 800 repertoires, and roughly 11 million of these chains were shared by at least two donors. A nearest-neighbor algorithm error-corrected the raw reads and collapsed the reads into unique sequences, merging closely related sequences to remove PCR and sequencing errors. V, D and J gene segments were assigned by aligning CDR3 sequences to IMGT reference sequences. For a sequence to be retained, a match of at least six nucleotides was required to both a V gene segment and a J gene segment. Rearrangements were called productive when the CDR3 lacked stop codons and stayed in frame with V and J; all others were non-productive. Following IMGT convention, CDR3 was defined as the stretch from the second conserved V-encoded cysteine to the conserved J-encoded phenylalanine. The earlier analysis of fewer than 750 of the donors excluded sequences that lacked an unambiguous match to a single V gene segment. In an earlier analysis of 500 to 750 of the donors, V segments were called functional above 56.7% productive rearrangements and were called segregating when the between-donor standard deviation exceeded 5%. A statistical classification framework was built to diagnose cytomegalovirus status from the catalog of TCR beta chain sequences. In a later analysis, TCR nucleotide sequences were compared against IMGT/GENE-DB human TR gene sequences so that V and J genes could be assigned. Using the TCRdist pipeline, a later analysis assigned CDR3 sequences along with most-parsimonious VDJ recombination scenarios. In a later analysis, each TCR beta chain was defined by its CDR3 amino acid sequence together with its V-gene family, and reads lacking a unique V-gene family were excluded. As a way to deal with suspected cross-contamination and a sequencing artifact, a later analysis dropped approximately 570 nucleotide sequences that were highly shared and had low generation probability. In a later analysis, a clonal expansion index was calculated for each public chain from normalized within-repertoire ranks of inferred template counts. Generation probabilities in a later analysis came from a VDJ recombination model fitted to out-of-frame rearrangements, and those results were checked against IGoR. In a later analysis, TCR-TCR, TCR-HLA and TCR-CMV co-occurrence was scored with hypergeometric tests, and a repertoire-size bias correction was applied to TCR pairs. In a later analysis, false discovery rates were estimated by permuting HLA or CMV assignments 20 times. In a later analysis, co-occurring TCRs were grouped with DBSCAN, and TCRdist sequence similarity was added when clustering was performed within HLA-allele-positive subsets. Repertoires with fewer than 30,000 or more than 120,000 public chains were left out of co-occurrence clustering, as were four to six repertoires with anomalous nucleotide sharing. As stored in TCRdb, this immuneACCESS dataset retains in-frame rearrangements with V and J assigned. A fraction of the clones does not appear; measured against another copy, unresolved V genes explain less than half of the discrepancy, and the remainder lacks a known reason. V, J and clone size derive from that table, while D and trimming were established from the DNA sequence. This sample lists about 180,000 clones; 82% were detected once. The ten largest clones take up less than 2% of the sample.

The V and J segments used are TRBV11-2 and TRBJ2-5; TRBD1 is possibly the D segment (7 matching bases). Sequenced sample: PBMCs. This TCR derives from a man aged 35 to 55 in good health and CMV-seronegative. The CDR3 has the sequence CASSQGGGVNQETQYF. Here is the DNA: TGTGCCAGCAGCCAGGGGGGTGGGGTGAACCAAGAGACCCAGTACTTC.